This paragraph covers one T cell receptor (beta chain) sequence. This sample stems from a study of blood T cell repertoires in COVID-19. Produced via immunoSEQ multiplex PCR; TCRdb's table is partial and in-frame only. Of about 200,000 clones listed, approximately 79% are singletons. This sequence originates from a woman in her sixties or seventies with acute COVID-19. The specimen sequenced was PBMCs or T cells enriched from blood (not recorded which).

DNA for the CDR3: TGTGCCAGTCAGGGCCCATATAGCAATCAGCCCCAGCATTTT. Protein: CASQGPYSNQPQHF. This sequence joins TRBV2 and TRBJ1-5; possibly TRBD1 for D (5 bases). Germline CDR1 SNHLY, CDR2 FYNNEI. This CDR3 comprises 14 residues. Trimming cost V 9 bases and J 0 bases, with 12 bases left between them.